This paragraph reports one T cell receptor (beta chain). Its antigen is not known. The data belong to a study of vaccination and CD4 T cells after COVID-19. Background on the study: SARS-CoV-2, HCoV-NL63, HCoV-OC43 and HCoV-229E supplied the overlapping spike peptides used to stimulate cells.

The treatment denotes: roughly 11-day PBMC culture with coronavirus spike peptide pools or control peptides (ViraFEST assay). Following expansion of antigen-specific T cells with peptide pools, ViraFEST then sequenced TCRs. With the Oncomine TCR Beta short-read assay, DNA from cultured CD4+ T cells was sequenced. Once CD4+ T cells had been cultured, genomic DNA was extracted from them. MiXCR was run by TCRdb on the PCR reads, yielding one entry per CDR3 protein. Seen here are 15,000 to 25,000 distinct CDR3 sequences, approximately 59% observed once, and the top ten hold about 8.9%. Study findings and constraints: Spike mono-reactivity was found in 304 of the 307 vaccine-specific clones identified in convalescent patients.

This TCR was sampled from a human donor who had recovered from COVID-19. Specimen: CD4+ T cells from blood, cultured in vitro, collected after SARS-CoV-2 vaccination.

CDR3 sequence reads: CSAHGPTTVTSTQYF. CDR3 DNA: TGCAGTGCGCATGGGCCCACGACAGTAACAAGTACGCAGTATTTT. V is TRBV20-1 and J is TRBJ2-3; tentatively, D is TRBD1 (5 bases). V lost 6 bases to trimming and J lost 8 bases, with 24 bases between them. Per germline, CDR1 DFQATT and CDR2 SNEGSKA (reference sequence). There are 15 residues in the CDR3.